One and the same sample provided the 3 T cell receptor beta chains below, sequenced in a study of blood T cell repertoires in COVID-19. Assay used: immunoSEQ multiplex PCR; TCRdb lists only in-frame clones, some missing. The sample contains around 140,000 clones, 81% of which appear only once. The specimen sequenced was peripheral blood. Every receptor here comes from a human donor in a cohort sampled during active COVID-19.

The J gene is TRBJ1-2, the V gene TRBV18; weak D call: TRBD1 (6 bases). This CDR3 comprises 16 residues. Germline V gene sequence: CDR1 KGHSH, CDR2 LQKENI. Trimming took 4 bases from V and 0 from J, leaving 15 bases between them. CDR3 loop: CASSLTSGTTNYGYTF. Written as DNA, the CDR3 is TGTGCCAGCTCACTTACTTCCGGGACAACTAACTATGGCTACACCTTC.

The genes are TRBV7-9 and TRBJ1-5; D not certain. Germline loops: CDR1 SEHNR, CDR2 FQNEAQ (reference sequence). V was cut by 5 bases and J by 0 bases, with 14 bases left in between. The length of the CDR3 is 16 residues. The CDR3 DNA follows: TGTGCCAGCAGCACCTCGAAAGCGAGTAGCAATCAGCCCCAGCATTTT. As protein: CASSTSKASSNQPQHF.

This chain links TRBV19 with TRBJ2-5; 7 nucleotides line up with TRBD2. The CDR3 spans 14 residues. CDR1 is LNHDA, CDR2 SQIVND, per germline (reference sequence). V shed 5 bases and J 2 bases; nucleotides not matched to a gene: 5. As DNA, the CDR3 is TGTGCCAGTAGTGAACTAGCGCCACAAGAGACCCAGTACTTC. This gives the protein CASSELAPQETQYF.